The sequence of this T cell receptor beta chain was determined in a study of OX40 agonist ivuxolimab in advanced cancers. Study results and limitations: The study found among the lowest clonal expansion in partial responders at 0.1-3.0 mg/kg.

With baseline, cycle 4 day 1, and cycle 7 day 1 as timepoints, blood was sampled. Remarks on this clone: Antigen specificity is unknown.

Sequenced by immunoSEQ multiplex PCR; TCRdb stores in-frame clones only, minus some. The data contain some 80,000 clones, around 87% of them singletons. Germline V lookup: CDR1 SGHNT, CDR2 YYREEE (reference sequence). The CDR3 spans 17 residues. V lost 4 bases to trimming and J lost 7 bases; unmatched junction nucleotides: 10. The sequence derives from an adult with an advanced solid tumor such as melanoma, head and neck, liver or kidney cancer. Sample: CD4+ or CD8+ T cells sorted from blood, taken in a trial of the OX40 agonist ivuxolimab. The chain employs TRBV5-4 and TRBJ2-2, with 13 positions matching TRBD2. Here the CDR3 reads CASSQGLAGPSGGELFF. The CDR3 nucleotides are TGTGCCAGCAGCCAGGGACTAGCGGGGCCCAGCGGCGGGGAGCTGTTTTTT.